This TCR beta chain was sequenced during a study of cytomegalovirus exposure and HLA in healthy donors. It was the roughly 130-subject validation cohort, separate from the roughly 700-subject first cohort, to which the donors belonged. Sequencing used immunoSEQ multiplex PCR; TCRdb keeps in-frame clones, though not all of them. The sample shows 71,000 or so clones, around 93% of them seen only once. This CDR3 has 20 amino acids. Trimming left V 4 bases short and J 5 bases short, with 33 bases between. The clonotype comes from a woman aged 18-29 years in good health and CMV-seronegative. The chain couples TRBV23-1 to TRBJ2-7; D is possibly TRBD2 (5 bases). TRBV23-1 is an ORF for which the function is uncertain. The material sequenced was PBMCs. The chain's CDR3 is CASSLRIGRLAIPGTHEQYF. CDR3 sequence (DNA): TGCGCCAGCAGTCTCCGGATAGGGAGATTGGCGATTCCGGGAACCCACGAGCAGTACTTC.